This TCR beta chain was sequenced for a study of blood T cell repertoires in COVID-19. V was clipped by 6 bases and J by 0 bases, with 11 bases between them. The CDR3 runs to 14 residues. Per germline, CDR1 SEHNR and CDR2 FQNEAQ (reference sequence). Patients at the Seattle site were enrolled during active infection and followed longitudinally. This clone was found once. Sequenced by immunoSEQ multiplex PCR; TCRdb stores in-frame clones only, minus some. The repertoire has about 140,000 clones, roughly 90% of them found once; the top ten carry over 2%. The sequence was collected from a human donor with COVID-19, enrolled during active disease. The donor label of this sample is uncertain. The gene calls are TRBV7-9 and TRBJ1-1; D might be TRBD1 (5 bases). Sequencing used peripheral blood. The DNA for the CDR3 is TGTGCCAGCAGGGCTACAGGATTGAACACTGAAGCTTTCTTT. Encoded protein: CASRATGLNTEAFF.